Included here is one T cell receptor (beta chain) sequence, with context. The data stem from a study of blood T cell repertoires in COVID-19. Study-level background: T cells, B-cell-depleted T cells, or PBMCs supplied cDNA or gDNA.

V lost 1 base to trimming and J lost 4 bases, with 11 bases between them. The CDR3 extends over 14 amino acids. Germline CDR1 GTSNPN, CDR2 SVGIG (reference sequence). Authors' analysis steps: Amplification with reference gene primers provided the estimates of nucleated cell counts. Libraries were prepared by immunoSEQ multiplex PCR; TCRdb keeps only in-frame clonotypes and omits some of them. V, J and clone size derive from that table, while D and trimming were established from the DNA sequence. The sample yields some 410,000 clones, roughly 90% seen once. Living in about two dozen US areas, the participants were between roughly 18 and 90 years of age. Cohort assignment relied on participant-reported clinical history.

The source is a woman aged 25 to 45 with acute COVID-19. Sequenced: PBMCs or T cells enriched from blood (not recorded which). The V call is TRBV30, the J call TRBJ1-5; weak D call: TRBD1 (5 bases). CDR3 sequence: CAWSEAGDNQPQHF. In nucleotides, the CDR3 is TGTGCCTGGAGTGAGGCGGGGGATAATCAGCCCCAGCATTTT. Variable domain in full (rest from reference TRBV30 and TRBJ1-5): SQTIHQWPATLVQPVGSPLSLECTVEGTSNPNLYWYRQAAGRGLQLLFYSVGIGQISSEVPQNLSASRPQDRQFILSSKKLLLSDSGFYLCAWSEAGDNQPQHFGDGTRLSIL.